The TCR beta chain described here comes from a study of CD8 T cells in Susac syndrome. Regarding the study as a whole: It was acknowledged by the study that relatively few individuals were included in its TCR sequencing and HLA analysis.

V shed 3 bases and J 2 bases; nucleotides not matched to a gene: 4. The germline V gene encodes CDR1 GTSNPN and CDR2 SVGIG (reference sequence). The CDR3 length is 15 residues. CD8+ and CD4+ blood T cells underwent TCR beta sequencing. Purification of the CD8+ and CD4+ T cells relied on negative isolation, and TEMRA cells underwent FACS enrichment. On this clonotype itself: Antigen unknown.

Reverse transcription used about 0.5 to 1 ug RNA and random hexamers. MiXCR, applied by TCRdb to the immunoSEQ multiplex PCR reads, yields one record per CDR3 protein. This table holds 90,000 to 150,000 distinct CDR3 sequences, about 92% found once. The sequenced sample was CD4+ T cells from PBMCs. The source of this sequence is a human donor with multiple sclerosis. This sequence joins TRBV30 and TRBJ2-6; TRBD1 matches 7 bases. The CDR3 is CAWRNRGTGANVLTF. The CDR3 DNA sequence: TGTGCCTGGAGGAACAGGGGAACTGGGGCCAACGTCCTGACTTTC.